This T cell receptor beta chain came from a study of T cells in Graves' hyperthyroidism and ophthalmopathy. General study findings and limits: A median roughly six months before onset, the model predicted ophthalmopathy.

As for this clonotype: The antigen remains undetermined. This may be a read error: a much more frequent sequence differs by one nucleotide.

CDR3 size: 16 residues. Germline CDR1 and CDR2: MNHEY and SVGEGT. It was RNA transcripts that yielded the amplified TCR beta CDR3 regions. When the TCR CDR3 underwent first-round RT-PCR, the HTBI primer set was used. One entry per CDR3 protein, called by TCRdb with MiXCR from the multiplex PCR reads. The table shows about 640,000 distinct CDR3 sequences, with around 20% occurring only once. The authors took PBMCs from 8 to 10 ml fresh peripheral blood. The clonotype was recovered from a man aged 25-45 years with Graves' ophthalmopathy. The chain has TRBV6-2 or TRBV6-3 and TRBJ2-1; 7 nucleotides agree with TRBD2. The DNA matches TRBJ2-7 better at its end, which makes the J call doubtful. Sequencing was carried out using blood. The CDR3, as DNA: TGTGCCAGCAGTTACCTGCTGGTAGCGGGCTACAATGAGCAGTACTTC. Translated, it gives CASSYLLVAGYNEQYF.